This T cell receptor (beta chain) appears in the sequencing data of a study of T cells in women clearing cervical HPV infection. Trimming cost V 4 bases and J 2 bases; bases outside gene matches: 11. CDR1 is SGHRS and CDR2 is YFSETQ in the germline V gene. The CDR3 loop spans 16 amino acids. With respect to this clone: The read comes to an end 3 residues before the CDR3 does, leaving the germline J gene to fill in the end.

Data came from immunoSEQ multiplex PCR; TCRdb stores just in-frame clones and leaves some out. Its table records under 40,000 clones. The chain joins TRBV5-1 to TRBJ2-7; 8 positions agree with TRBD2. This clonotype originated in a woman between 18 and 75 years old with a cervical HPV16 infection that either progressed to CIN3+ or cleared (not recorded which). Sample: blood buffy coat. This CDR3 is CASSITSGRKTYEQYF. Incomplete CDR3 DNA: TGCGCCAGCAGCATAACTAGCGGCAGGAAGACCTACGAG.